These 29 T cell receptor beta chains originate from one sample sequenced in a study of blood T cell repertoires in COVID-19 (TCRdb year 2020). The library was built by means of the immunoSEQ multiplex PCR assay. The table was pulled from immuneACCESS by TCRdb, which kept in-frame rearrangements only. Such tables lose some clones; where checked, under half of the loss comes from unresolved V genes, and the rest has no known cause. This sample is represented by 230,000 or so clones; roughly 80% of them were singletons. 6.5% to 9.5% of the sample is taken by the ten largest. The specimen sequenced was peripheral blood. The receptor set was obtained from a woman of 80 years or more with COVID-19, enrolled during active disease.

The chain combines TRBV6-2 or TRBV6-3 with TRBJ2-3; weak D call: TRBD1 (5 bases). The germline V gene has CDR1 MNHEY and CDR2 SVGEGT. V dropped 6 bases and J dropped 2 bases, with 21 bases sitting between them. The CDR3 has 17 amino acids. The DNA of the CDR3 is TGTGCCAGCAGCAAAGGGTGGGGCCCCGGTAACACAGATACGCAGTATTTT. Protein sequence: CASSKGWGPGNTDTQYF.

The rearrangement uses TRBV7-8 and TRBJ1-4; tentative D call: TRBD1 (6 bases). CDR3 length: 15 amino acids. Trimming shortened V by 1 base and J by 4 bases, and 10 bases separated the two germline ends. The germline V gene encodes CDR1 SGHVS and CDR2 FQNEAQ. CDR3: CASSLVDSNNEKLFF. As DNA, the CDR3 is TGTGCCAGCAGCTTAGTGGACAGTAATAATGAAAAACTGTTTTTT.

This clone was detected only a few times. This chain uses TRBV7-3 with TRBJ2-3; D may be TRBD2 (7 bases). The CDR3 has 14 amino acids. CDR1 SGHTA and CDR2 FQGTGA come from the germline V gene. The ends were cut back, 10 bases at V and 4 bases at J, with 18 bases in the middle. The CDR3 DNA sequence: TGTGCCACCCTAGGGGGAGGGAACTCAGATACGCAGTATTTT. Translation gives CATLGGGNSDTQYF.

This sequence joins TRBV9 and TRBJ2-5, with TRBD2 matching 13 bases. J gave up 1 base and V 3 bases, and 3 bases lay outside the gene matches. The CDR3 is 16 amino acids. CDR1 is SGDLS and CDR2 is YYNGEE in the germline V gene. The CDR3 loop reads CASSEGLAGSQETQYF. The CDR3 DNA is TGTGCCAGCAGCGAGGGACTAGCGGGAAGCCAAGAGACCCAGTACTTC.

The J gene is TRBJ1-2, the V gene TRBV18, with TRBD1 matching 8 bases. The CDR3 sequence is 15 residues long. Per germline, CDR1 KGHSH and CDR2 LQKENI. V was pared by 5 bases and J by 7 bases, with 12 bases of the junction left unmatched. CDR3 loop: CASSFSDRESAGYTF. CDR3 in DNA: TGTGCCAGCTCATTTTCGGACAGGGAGTCTGCTGGCTACACCTTC.

This chain joins TRBV6-6 and TRBJ1-5, with D uncertain. Looked up from germline, CDR1 is MNHNY and CDR2 is SVGAGI (reference sequence). This CDR3 spans 15 amino acids. Trimming removed 6 bases from V and 0 bases from J, with 12 bases in between. The CDR3 here is CASRLDISSNQPQHF. The CDR3 DNA is TGTGCCAGCAGATTAGACATTTCTAGCAATCAGCCCCAGCATTTT.

The chain recombines TRBV5-4 with TRBJ1-6; possible D gene TRBD1, 5 bases. Germline V gene lookup returns CDR1 SGHNT and CDR2 YYREEE (reference sequence). CDR3 length: 14 amino acids. V lost 0 bases and J lost 7, with 8 bases in between. This CDR3 is CASSLGQTNSPLHF. DNA for the CDR3: TGTGCCAGCAGCTTGGGACAGACCAATTCACCCCTCCACTTT.

The rearrangement uses TRBV5-3 and TRBJ2-7, with 7 bases fitting TRBD1. TRBV5-3 is classed as an ORF, of uncertain function. V dropped 4 bases and J dropped 2; count of bases not matched to a gene: 3. CDR3 length: 13 residues. The DNA of the CDR3 is TGTGCCAGAAGCAACAGGGGCCCCTACGAGCAGTACTTC. This gives the protein CARSNRGPYEQYF.

The rearrangement links TRBV28 to TRBJ1-1; D remains ambiguous. This CDR3 has 12 residues. Trimming removed 6 bases from V and 4 bases from J, with 9 bases in between. Germline CDR1 and CDR2: MDHEN and SYDVKM. CDR3: CASRRRTTEAFF. The DNA for the CDR3 is TGTGCCAGCAGAAGGAGGACCACTGAAGCTTTCTTT.

V usage is TRBV28 and J usage is TRBJ1-6; TRBD1 might be the D (6 bases). The CDR3 has 18 amino acids. Germline CDR1 is MDHEN and CDR2 is SYDVKM. V lost 3 bases to trimming and J lost 6 bases, with 21 bases between them. The chain's CDR3 is CASSLRWGQGLGNSPLHF. CDR3 in DNA: TGTGCCAGCAGTTTGCGGTGGGGACAAGGGCTGGGTAATTCACCCCTCCACTTT.

The chain links TRBV7-2 to TRBJ1-2, with D maybe TRBD1 (6 bases). The germline gives CDR1 SGHTA, CDR2 FQGNSA. This CDR3 is 14 amino acids long. V was cut by 6 bases and J by 8 bases, with 19 bases left in between. CDR3 bases: TGTGCCAGCAGTCAACGAAACACAGGGAAAGGCTACACCTTC. Translation gives CASSQRNTGKGYTF.

The chain is built from TRBV19 and TRBJ2-1; 11 positions match TRBD2. Germline V gives CDR1 LNHDA, CDR2 SQIVND (reference sequence). Unmatched junction bases numbered 2, after V lost 4 bases and J lost 6 bases. This CDR3 contains 14 residues. The CDR3: CASSRTSGSNEQFF. The CDR3 bases are TGTGCCAGTAGTAGGACTAGCGGGTCCAATGAGCAGTTCTTC.

The CDR3 spells CASSRQISTEAFF. For the CDR3, the DNA is TGTGCCAGCAGTCGACAGATAAGCACTGAAGCTTTCTTT. V is TRBV27 and J is TRBJ1-1; maybe TRBD1 (5 bases). Germline V CDR1 and CDR2: MNHEY, SMNVEV (reference sequence). This CDR3 is 13 amino acids long. V was clipped by 5 bases and J by 4 bases, with 11 bases between them.

The V and J genes are TRBV30 and TRBJ1-1; D is unclear. CDR1 and CDR2 from the germline V gene are GTSNPN and SVGIG (reference sequence). Deletions cut 1 base from V and 9 bases from J, with 12 bases between. The CDR3 is 12 residues long. The CDR3 coding sequence is TGTGCCTGGAGTGGGGAAGGGAGGAAAGCTTTCTTT. Its translation is CAWSGEGRKAFF.

V is TRBV19 and J is TRBJ2-5; maybe TRBD1 (5 bases). Trimming took off 5 bases at V and 4 bases at J, with 20 bases between the two ends. Germline-derived CDR1 and CDR2 are LNHDA and SQIVND (reference sequence). CDR3 length equals 16 residues. CDR3 DNA: TGTGCCAGTAGTGAAAGGGGCCCAACTCCAAGAGAGACCCAGTACTTC. Translation gives CASSERGPTPRETQYF.

This sequence joins TRBV9 and TRBJ2-7; D gene ambiguous. CDR1 is SGDLS and CDR2 is YYNGEE in the germline V gene. Trimming removed 0 bases from V and 1 base from J, with 8 bases in between. There are 14 residues in the CDR3. CDR3 residues: CASSVEPGSYEQYF. CDR3 in DNA: TGTGCCAGCAGCGTAGAACCAGGTTCCTACGAGCAGTACTTC.

V and J are TRBV28 and TRBJ1-1, with 9 bases fitting TRBD1. CDR3 length: 14 amino acids. In germline, CDR1 is MDHEN, CDR2 SYDVKM. The ends lost 7 bases at V and 9 bases at J; junction bases unmatched: 12. CDR3 amino acids: CASMAPGQGLQAFF. The CDR3 region has the DNA TGTGCCAGCATGGCTCCGGGACAGGGTCTCCAAGCTTTCTTT.

This clone was seen once. This rearrangement joins TRBV21-1 to TRBJ2-7; TRBD1, the table's D call, lacks a check against the DNA. TRBV21-1 is an annotated pseudogene. The CDR3 runs 18 residues. The CDR3 nucleotides read TGTGCCAGCAGCGCACTCGGAGCAGGGGGGCCTTTCCGCTACGAGCAGTACTTC. It specifies CASSALGAGGPFRYEQYF.

The rearrangement uses TRBV7-9 and TRBJ2-7; D perhaps matches TRBD1 (6 bases). The CDR3 spans 12 residues. Trimming shortened V by 9 bases and J by 5 bases, and 14 bases separated the two germline ends. The V gene's germline CDR1 is SEHNR and CDR2 FQNEAQ (reference sequence). The CDR3 bases are TGTGCCAGTCGGACAGAGCAACACGAGCAGTACTTC. This codes for CASRTEQHEQYF. The full variable domain, its missing parts supplied by reference TRBV7-9 and TRBJ2-7, is DTGVSQNPRHKITKRGQNVTFRCDPISEHNRLYWYRQTLGQGPEFLTYFQNEAQLEKSRLLSDRFSAERPKGSFSTLEIQRTEQGDSAMYLCASRTEQHEQYFGPGTRLTVT.

The genes are TRBV27 and TRBJ2-7; a weak D match, TRBD1 (6 bases). Germline CDR1 reads MNHEY; CDR2 reads SMNVEV (reference sequence). The CDR3 consists of 13 residues. V lost 6 bases, J lost 5 bases, and 14 bases lay in between. The CDR3 reads CASSADRKNEQYF. The CDR3 coding sequence is TGTGCCAGCAGCGCAGACAGGAAAAACGAGCAGTACTTC.

The chain is built from TRBV27 and TRBJ2-2; 9 positions agree with TRBD1. CDR3 length: 15 amino acids. The V segment lost 6 bases and the J segment 4 bases; nucleotides outside the gene matches: 6. Germline V gene data show CDR1 as MNHEY and CDR2 as SMNVEV (reference sequence). The CDR3 spells CASREGTGLTGELFF. The CDR3 bases are TGTGCCAGCAGAGAAGGGACAGGGCTCACCGGGGAGCTGTTTTTT.

The chain carries TRBV3-1 (or the pseudogene TRBV3-2) and TRBJ1-1; D is possibly TRBD1 (5 bases). Germline-derived CDR1 and CDR2 are LGHDT and YNNKEL (reference sequence). The ends were cut back, 5 bases at V and 8 bases at J, with 15 bases in the middle. The CDR3 runs to 13 residues. CDR3 DNA sequence: TGTGCCAGCAGCTCAACAGGCCGAAGCGAAGCTTTCTTT. Translating gives CASSSTGRSEAFF.

The V and J genes are TRBV10-3 and TRBJ1-5; D may be TRBD1 (6 bases). The CDR3 totals 15 residues. V was pared by 10 bases and J by 2 bases, with 18 bases between. The germline CDR1 and CDR2 sequences are ENHRY and SYGVKD. The CDR3 reads CATGQQGTGNQPQHF. For the CDR3, the DNA is TGTGCCACCGGACAACAGGGCACGGGCAATCAGCCCCAGCATTTT.

V usage is TRBV7-6 and J usage is TRBJ2-1; 8 bases match TRBD2. Germline CDR1 is SGHVS and CDR2 is FNYEAQ. The CDR3 has 16 residues. Trimming at V came to 0 bases and at J to 9 bases, leaving 10 bases not matched to a gene. The CDR3 region is CASSLAGGLVAGEQFF. The DNA of the CDR3 is TGTGCCAGCAGCTTAGCCGGGGGACTAGTAGCAGGTGAGCAGTTCTTC.

The chain is built from TRBV7-3 and TRBJ2-6; D gene uncertain. Germline V gene data show CDR1 as SGHTA and CDR2 as FQGTGA. The CDR3 totals 17 residues. Trimming took 5 bases from V and 0 from J, leaving 14 bases between them. CDR3 in amino acids: CASSPSLGPSGANVLTF. In DNA form, the CDR3 reads TGTGCCAGCAGCCCCTCCCTCGGTCCCTCTGGGGCCAACGTCCTGACTTTC.

The rearrangement joins TRBV10-3 to TRBJ2-2; D perhaps matches TRBD1 (6 bases). The V end was cut by 0 bases, the J end by 1 base, with 6 bases between. CDR3 length equals 15 residues. The germline gives CDR1 ENHRY, CDR2 SYGVKD. DNA for the CDR3: TGTGCCATCAGTGAGTCGGACAGGAACACCGGGGAGCTGTTTTTT. It yields the protein CAISESDRNTGELFF.

This clone was observed a few times. The genes are TRBV7-2 and TRBJ2-3, with 8 bases identical to TRBD2. The CDR3 has 15 amino acids. V shed 4 bases, J shed 1 base, and the junction held 4 bases outside the gene matches. Germline V lookup: CDR1 SGHTA, CDR2 FQGNSA. Here the CDR3 DNA reads TGTGCCAGCAGCTCGCCTAGCGGGCGCACAGATACGCAGTATTTT. Translated: CASSSPSGRTDTQYF.

V gene TRBV18 combines with J gene TRBJ1-1; D remains unclear. V lost 3 bases and J lost 7, with 9 bases in between. The CDR3 runs 12 residues. Germline CDR1 reads KGHSH; CDR2 reads LQKENI. The CDR3 DNA sequence: TGTGCCAGCTCACCTTCTTTTAATGAAGCTTTCTTT. As protein: CASSPSFNEAFF.

The rearrangement joins TRBV28 to TRBJ2-7, with 9 bases that match TRBD1. With 6 bases clipped from V and 7 bases from J, the junction kept 16 bases outside the gene matches. The germline V gene encodes CDR1 MDHEN and CDR2 SYDVKM. The CDR3 is 16 amino acids. CDR3 loop: CASRQTTGGSGIEQYF. DNA of the CDR3: TGTGCCAGCAGACAAACTACAGGGGGCTCAGGGATTGAGCAGTACTTC.